These 13 T cell receptor beta chains share one sample of origin, sequenced in a study of T cells in Graves' hyperthyroidism and ophthalmopathy. TCR beta CDR3 regions were amplified from RNA transcripts. The HTBI primer set drove a first-round RT-PCR of the TCR CDR3. TCRdb ran MiXCR on the multiplex PCR reads and lists one entry per CDR3 protein. The data contain around 240,000 distinct CDR3 sequences, less than 15% of them singletons. The sample comprised blood. These receptors were obtained from a woman in her 40s with Graves' hyperthyroidism that later progressed to Graves' ophthalmopathy.

This clonotype has at least ten counts. The chain combines TRBV2 with TRBJ1-1, with D possibly being TRBD1 (6 bases). Between the trimmed V and J ends, which lost 8 bases and 2 bases, there was a span of 15 bases. The CDR3 spans 14 residues. Germline V gene lookup returns CDR1 SNHLY and CDR2 FYNNEI. The CDR3 loop reads CASFFGGKNTEAFF. For the CDR3, the DNA is TGTGCCAGCTTCTTCGGGGGCAAAAACACTGAAGCTTTCTTT.

This clonotype occurred many times. This chain links TRBV5-6 with TRBJ2-7; no clear D gene. CDR1 and CDR2 (germline): SGHDT, YYEEEE. CDR3 length: 15 residues. The V end was cut by 3 bases, the J end by 2 bases, with 15 bases between. Here the CDR3 DNA reads TGTGCCAGCAGCTCCGAGCTAGGGCAGACCTACGAGCAGTACTTC. Its protein is CASSSELGQTYEQYF.

This clonotype has ten or more counts. One end of the junction does not line up with germline, which may come from a read error. The chain is built from TRBV6-1 and TRBJ1-4, with D uncertain. CDR3 length equals 13 residues. Per the germline V gene, CDR1 is MNHNS and CDR2 is SASEGT. The CDR3 loop is CAGSRRANEKLFF. The CDR3 DNA follows: TGTGCCGGCAGTAGGCGAGCTAATGAAAAACTGTTTTTT.

This clonotype was seen ten or more times. The chain carries TRBV10-3 and TRBJ1-5; no firm D call. CDR3 length equals 15 residues. V was shortened by 3 bases and J by 0 bases, with 9 bases between the two germline ends. Germline V gives CDR1 ENHRY, CDR2 SYGVKD. CDR3 sequence: CAISEGSNSNQPQHF. The CDR3 DNA is TGTGCCATCAGTGAAGGATCGAATAGCAATCAGCCCCAGCATTTT.

The rearrangement links TRBV28 to TRBJ1-1, with TRBD1 identical over 8 bases. The trim removed 8 bases at V and 0 bases at J, leaving 5 bases unmatched. The CDR3 contains 14 residues. Germline V gene data show CDR1 as MDHEN and CDR2 as SYDVKM. The CDR3 nucleotides read TGTGCCAGCCGGGACAGGCCGATGAACACTGAAGCTTTCTTT. Translation gives CASRDRPMNTEAFF.

For this clonotype: Just one base apart from a much larger clone, this may be a read error. The rearrangement links TRBV7-9 to TRBJ2-1, with 10 bases that match TRBD2. The CDR3 spans 15 residues. CDR1 and CDR2 (germline): SEHNR, FQNEAQ (reference sequence). The trim removed 7 bases at V and 7 bases at J, leaving 10 bases unmatched. The CDR3 loop reads CASISSGRVLNEQFF. The DNA for the CDR3 is TGTGCCAGCATCTCAAGCGGGAGGGTCCTTAATGAGCAGTTCTTC.

The chain has TRBV7-9 and TRBJ2-2; no clear D. The CDR3 consists of 13 residues. Germline V gene sequence: CDR1 SEHNR, CDR2 FQNEAQ (reference sequence). V gave up 3 bases and J gave up 2 bases, with 4 bases separating them. The DNA of the CDR3 is TGTGCCAGCAGCTTTTCAAACACCGGGGAGCTGTTTTTT. It codes for CASSFSNTGELFF. The full variable domain, with the rest looked up from reference TRBV7-9 and TRBJ2-2, is DTGVSQNPRHKITKRGQNVTFRCDPISEHNRLYWYRQTLGQGPEFLTYFQNEAQLEKSRLLSDRFSAERPKGSFSTLEIQRTEQGDSAMYLCASSFSNTGELFFGEGSRLTVL.

The gene calls are TRBV5-4 and TRBJ2-5; D possibly uses TRBD1 or TRBD2 (6 bases each). V was pared by 0 bases and J by 5 bases, with 17 bases between. Germline V lookup: CDR1 SGHNT, CDR2 YYREEE (reference sequence). CDR3 length: 16 amino acids. The CDR3 nucleotides read TGTGCCAGCAGCTTGGGACAGGTCCCGGCGGGGGAGACCCAGTACTTC. Protein: CASSLGQVPAGETQYF. Full variable domain (remainder filled in from reference TRBV5-4 and TRBJ2-5): ETGVTQSPTHLIKTRGQQVTLRCSSQSGHNTVSWYQQALGQGPQFIFQYYREEENGRGNFPPRFSGLQFPNYSSELNVNALELDDSALYLCASSLGQVPAGETQYFGPGTRLLVL.

As for this clonotype: A much larger clone differs from this one at a single base, so this may be a read error. V usage is TRBV9 and J usage is TRBJ1-4; D uncertain. Between the trimmed V and J ends, which lost 3 bases and 7 bases, there was a span of 13 bases. Per germline, CDR1 SGDLS and CDR2 YYNGEE. This CDR3 is 14 amino acids long. CDR3 protein: CASSAQKGLEKLFF. For the CDR3, the DNA is TGTGCCAGCAGCGCACAGAAGGGCCTTGAAAAACTGTTTTTT.

This chain links TRBV7-2 with TRBJ2-7; TRBD2 matches at 8 bases. Losses at the gene ends were 5 bases for V and 3 bases for J; bases not matched to a gene: 9. From germline, CDR1 is SGHTA and CDR2 FQGNSA. CDR3 size: 15 residues. CDR3 region: CASSQAGEGFYEQYF. The CDR3 DNA reads as TGTGCCAGCAGCCAAGCGGGAGAGGGATTCTACGAGCAGTACTTC.

The chain uses TRBV4-1 and TRBJ2-3; D uncertain. The ends were cut back, 0 bases at V and 3 bases at J, with 13 bases in the middle. The CDR3 has 16 amino acids. Germline V gene data show CDR1 as MGHRA and CDR2 as YSYEKL. CDR3 bases: TGCGCCAGCAGCCAAGATTTAGTAGGGTCGACAGATACGCAGTATTTT. Its translation is CASSQDLVGSTDTQYF.

This clonotype was recorded at least ten times. The chain is built from TRBV29-1 and TRBJ2-7; 11 bases agree with TRBD2. This CDR3 has 12 residues. Germline CDR1 reads SQVTM; CDR2 reads ANQGSEA. The V gene end was trimmed by 5 bases and the J gene end by 7 bases; junction bases not matched to a gene: 4. The CDR3 here is CSVLAGGQEQYF. DNA of the CDR3: TGCAGCGTTCTAGCGGGAGGACAAGAGCAGTACTTC.

Here the CDR3 reads CASSDGVLNTEAFF. The CDR3 coding sequence is TGTGCCAGTTCCGACGGAGTTTTGAACACTGAAGCTTTCTTT. The chain uses TRBV19 and TRBJ1-1; D ambiguous. The length of the CDR3 is 14 residues. V dropped 8 bases and J dropped 0 bases, with 13 bases sitting between them. In germline, CDR1 is LNHDA, CDR2 SQIVND (reference sequence).